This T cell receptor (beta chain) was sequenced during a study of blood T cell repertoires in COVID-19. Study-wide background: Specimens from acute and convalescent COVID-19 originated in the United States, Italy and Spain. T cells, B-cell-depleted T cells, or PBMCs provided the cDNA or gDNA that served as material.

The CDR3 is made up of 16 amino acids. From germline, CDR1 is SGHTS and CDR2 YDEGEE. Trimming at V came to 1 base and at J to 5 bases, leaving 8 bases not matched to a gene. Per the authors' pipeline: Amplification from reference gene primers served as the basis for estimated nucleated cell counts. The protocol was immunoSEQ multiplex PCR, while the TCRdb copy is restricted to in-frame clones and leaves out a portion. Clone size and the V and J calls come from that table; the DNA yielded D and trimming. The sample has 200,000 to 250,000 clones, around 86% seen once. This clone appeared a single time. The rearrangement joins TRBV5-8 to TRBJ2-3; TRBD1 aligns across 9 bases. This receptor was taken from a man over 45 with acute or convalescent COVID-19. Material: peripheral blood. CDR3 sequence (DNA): TGTGCCAGCAGCTTGACCGGGACAGGGCACGGAGATACGCAGTATTTT. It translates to CASSLTGTGHGDTQYF.